Below, 21 T cell receptor beta chains from the same sample are listed, as sequenced in a study of CD8+CD57+ T cells in acquired aplastic anemia. Genomic DNA acted as the template from which TCR beta VDJ combination and CDR3 sequence profiling were carried out. TCRdb fed the reads into MiXCR, producing one record per CDR3 protein. The sample includes more than 100,000 distinct CDR3 sequences, 48% of them seen just once. Sequenced material: sorted CD4+, CD8+, or CD8+CD57+ T cells (not recorded which) from PBMCs. The origin of the receptors is a human donor in good health, serving as a control.

This clonotype was picked up many times. The chain combines TRBV20-1 with TRBJ1-1; D perhaps matches TRBD1 (5 bases). This CDR3 region has 11 residues. Germline V gene lookup returns CDR1 DFQATT and CDR2 SNEGSKA (reference sequence). Trimming removed 0 bases at V and 10 bases at J, with 9 bases between. CDR3 residues: CSARDRVGAFF. Written as DNA, the CDR3 is TGCAGTGCTAGAGACAGGGTAGGAGCTTTCTTT.

Concerning this clonotype: Compared with germline, one end of the junction differs, possibly owing to a read error. The chain couples TRBV5-4 to TRBJ2-1; 7 bases match TRBD1. This CDR3 region has 15 residues. Looked up from germline, CDR1 is SGHNT and CDR2 is YYREEE (reference sequence). The CDR3 loop is CASSLGQGLYNGQFF. The CDR3 coding sequence is TGTGCCAGCAGCTTGGGACAGGGCCTTTACAATGGGCAGTTCTTC.

This chain uses TRBV10-3 with TRBJ1-1, with TRBD1 identical over 10 bases. The germline CDR1 and CDR2 sequences are ENHRY and SYGVKD. The CDR3 runs 14 residues. V was pared by 6 bases and J by 6 bases, with 7 bases of the junction left unmatched. CDR3 protein: CAIRTGTGVSEAFF. In DNA, the CDR3 is TGTGCCATCAGAACCGGGACAGGGGTTTCTGAAGCTTTCTTT.

This clonotype showed up many times. This chain joins TRBV20-1 and TRBJ2-5, with TRBD2 as a possible D gene (7 bases). The V end lost 0 bases, the J end lost 4 bases, and 12 bases lay between the germline ends. Germline V gene data show CDR1 as DFQATT and CDR2 as SNEGSKA (reference sequence). The CDR3 totals 14 residues. For the CDR3, the DNA is TGCAGTGCTAGAGATGACGGGGGGCGAGAGACCCAGTACTTC. Translated, it gives CSARDDGGRETQYF.

This clonotype was seen a single time. The chain uses TRBV10-3 and TRBJ2-5, with D possibly TRBD2 on 7 matching bases. This CDR3 region has 12 residues. Germline V lookup: CDR1 ENHRY, CDR2 SYGVKD. Trimming pared 8 bases from V and 5 bases from J, leaving 12 bases between. CDR3 sequence: CAIGGGTETQYF. Written as DNA, the CDR3 is TGTGCCATCGGGGGGGGCACGGAGACCCAGTACTTC.

This clonotype has just one count. The chain recombines TRBV11-2 with TRBJ2-5, with D perhaps TRBD1 or TRBD2 (6 bases each). Trimming stripped 1 base from V and 4 bases from J, with 16 bases between. Looked up from germline, CDR1 is SGHAT and CDR2 is FQNNGV. The CDR3 totals 16 residues. Here the CDR3 reads CASSLGGRRGRETQYF. CDR3 DNA: TGTGCCAGCAGCTTAGGGGGGCGGAGGGGCCGAGAGACCCAGTACTTC.

The rearrangement links TRBV5-6 to TRBJ2-1, with 11 nucleotides matching TRBD2. Trimming cost V 4 bases and J 9 bases; bases outside gene matches: 6. Germline values: CDR1 SGHDT, CDR2 YYEEEE. The CDR3 consists of 14 residues. The CDR3 DNA reads TGTGCCAGCAGCCGGACTAGCGGGTGTAGTGAGCAGTTCTTC. This translates into CASSRTSGCSEQFF.

In its sample, this clonotype was seen a few times. The rearrangement links TRBV19 to TRBJ1-5; TRBD1 is a possible D gene (6 bases). CDR3 length: 12 amino acids. CDR1 and CDR2 (germline): LNHDA, SQIVND (reference sequence). V was pared by 4 bases and J by 10 bases, with 11 bases between. The CDR3 sequence is CASSNQGLPQHF. The CDR3 coding sequence is TGTGCCAGTAGTAACCAGGGGCTACCCCAGCATTTT.

This clonotype was seen just once. The chain joins TRBV7-9 to TRBJ1-2, with D possibly TRBD1 on 5 matching bases. The V gene lost 10 bases and the J gene lost 7 bases, with 19 bases spanning the gap. The CDR3 runs 13 residues. Germline CDR1 and CDR2: SEHNR and FQNEAQ (reference sequence). CDR3 protein: CATVPQGGRGYTF. The CDR3 region has the DNA TGTGCCACCGTCCCCCAGGGAGGGCGTGGCTACACCTTC.

The V call is TRBV20-1, the J call TRBJ2-7; 7 bases map to TRBD2. The V segment lost 6 bases and the J segment 8 bases; nucleotides outside the gene matches: 7. The germline V gene encodes CDR1 DFQATT and CDR2 SNEGSKA (reference sequence). The CDR3 consists of 11 residues. This CDR3 reads CSAHGEGKQYF. The CDR3 DNA reads as TGCAGTGCCCACGGGGAGGGAAAGCAGTACTTC.

The table lists this clonotype with many counts. The J gene is TRBJ1-5, the V gene TRBV3-1; D unresolved. Trimming pared 1 base from V and 5 bases from J, leaving 6 bases between. CDR3 length equals 13 residues. Germline assignment: CDR1 LGHDT and CDR2 YNNKEL (reference sequence). The CDR3 protein is CASSQAFDQPQHF. The DNA of the CDR3 is TGTGCCAGCAGCCAAGCCTTCGATCAGCCCCAGCATTTT.

The genes are TRBV10-2 and TRBJ2-1; 11 nucleotides line up with TRBD2. V shed 0 bases, J shed 7 bases, and the junction held 5 bases outside the gene matches. The CDR3 is 16 amino acids. CDR1 is WSHSY and CDR2 is SAAADI in the germline V gene. This CDR3 is CASSESASGGRNEQFF. CDR3 DNA sequence: TGCGCCAGCAGTGAGTCGGCTAGCGGGGGGCGGAATGAGCAGTTCTTC.

This clonotype was seen ten or more times. This chain links TRBV24-1 with TRBJ2-1; 7 bases line up with TRBD1. From germline, CDR1 is KGHDR and CDR2 SFDVKD. This CDR3 has 12 amino acids. V lost 9 bases and J lost 5; bases outside the gene matches: 3. The CDR3 coding sequence is TGTGCCACCGGGGACAGAAACAATGAGCAGTTCTTC. It translates to CATGDRNNEQFF.

The sample holds a few counts of this clonotype. The rearrangement joins TRBV29-1 to TRBJ1-3; D remains unclear. Germline V lookup: CDR1 SQVTM, CDR2 ANQGSEA. This CDR3 region has 11 residues. Trimming took 4 bases from V and 3 from J, leaving 4 bases between them. The CDR3 here is CSVGNGNTIYF. The CDR3 DNA follows: TGCAGCGTTGGTAATGGAAACACCATATATTTT.

This clonotype was counted ten times or more. This chain connects TRBV6-1 to TRBJ2-7, with a tentative D call TRBD1 (6 bases). Germline-derived CDR1 and CDR2 are MNHNS and SASEGT. CDR3 length: 14 amino acids. Trimming took 6 bases from V and 0 from J, leaving 12 bases between them. CDR3 residues: CASRDSKLSYEQYF. CDR3 coding DNA: TGTGCCAGCAGGGACAGTAAGCTCTCCTACGAGCAGTACTTC.

This clonotype was detected ten times or more. V usage is TRBV19 and J usage is TRBJ1-6, with TRBD1 matching 7 bases. V lost 7 bases to trimming and J lost 9 bases; unmatched junction nucleotides: 9. This CDR3 spans 14 amino acids. Germline CDR1 reads LNHDA; CDR2 reads SQIVND (reference sequence). The DNA of the CDR3 is TGTGCCAGTACCCAAATCAACAGGGGTTCACCCCTCCACTTT. This translates into CASTQINRGSPLHF.

The V and J genes are TRBV20-1 and TRBJ1-1, with TRBD1 identical over 7 bases. J was trimmed by 7 bases and V by 3 bases; bases with no gene match: 11. The CDR3 has 14 residues. CDR1 and CDR2 from the germline V gene are DFQATT and SNEGSKA (reference sequence). DNA of the CDR3: TGCAGTGCTAGCTGGGACAGTCTCGGGATTGAAGCTTTCTTT. Translation: CSASWDSLGIEAFF.

This clonotype has more than one count but fewer than ten. This may be a read error, as it is one base from a much larger clone. This CDR3 is missing its conserved last phenylalanine or tryptophan, likely due to a read error. This sequence joins TRBV4-1 and TRBJ1-2, with TRBD1 as a possible D gene (5 bases). Germline CDR1 is MGHRA and CDR2 is YSYEKL. The ends were cut back, 1 base at V and 7 bases at J, with 10 bases in the middle. The CDR3 runs 13 residues. In DNA, the CDR3 is TGCGCCAGCAGCCAAGGCCAGGGTCTTGGCTACACCTCC. This gives the protein CASSQGQGLGYTS.

This clonotype was seen ten or more times. The J gene is TRBJ2-5, the V gene TRBV7-2; TRBD1 matches 7 bases. With V trimmed by 4 bases and J by 2 bases, 7 bases remained unmatched. The CDR3 spans 15 residues. The germline V gene encodes CDR1 SGHTA and CDR2 FQGNSA. This chain's CDR3 is CASSSAGTAQETQYF. The CDR3 nucleotides read TGTGCCAGCAGCTCCGCCGGGACAGCACAAGAGACCCAGTACTTC.

Worth noting for this clonotype: An end of the junction does not agree with germline; a read error may underlie this. V usage is TRBV19 and J usage is TRBJ2-1; TRBD1 might be the D (5 bases). CDR3 length: 13 residues. Germline V CDR1 and CDR2: LNHDA, SQIVND (reference sequence). CDR3 DNA: TGTGCCAGTAGTATAGGCAGGGCCAATGAGCAGCTCTTC. Protein: CASSIGRANEQLF.

The V call is TRBV19, the J call TRBJ1-2; possibly TRBD1 for D (5 bases). The CDR3 is made up of 12 amino acids. The ends were cut back, 10 bases at V and 2 bases at J, with 11 bases in the middle. Looked up from germline, CDR1 is LNHDA and CDR2 is SQIVND (reference sequence). The chain's CDR3 is CATSGTNYGYTF. In nucleotides, the CDR3 is TGTGCCACCTCCGGGACCAACTATGGCTACACCTTC.